This T cell receptor (beta chain) was sequenced during a study of Graves' ophthalmopathy and Graves' hyperthyroidism. Overall study: If no ophthalmopathy appeared within 18 months of follow-up, hyperthyroidism was termed stable. Study observations and caveats: Among thyroid clonotypes expanded above 0.001 frequency, most also appeared in blood. Ophthalmopathy progression cases were predicted by the model with roughly 64% sensitivity and 72% to 85% specificity.

Serum thyroxine and TRAb, along with clinical symptoms, thyroid ultrasound and orbital computed tomography, were what diagnosis relied on. About this clonotype itself: Its antigen is unknown.

The CDR3 spans 16 residues. Looked up from germline, CDR1 is SQVTM and CDR2 is ANQGSEA. From RNA, the CDR3 regions of TCR beta chains were amplified and sequenced. The workflow started with a first-round RT-PCR run with HTBI primers and then moved on to a second-round multiplex PCR. A single record per CDR3 protein comes from TCRdb applying MiXCR to the multiplex PCR reads. The sample lists about 500,000 distinct CDR3 sequences, about two fifths occurring once. The rearrangement joins TRBV29-1 to TRBJ2-7, with 7 bases fitting TRBD1. TRBJ2-5 explains the end of the DNA better; the J call may be wrong. Sequencing was performed on peripheral blood or thyroid tissue (not recorded which). This TCR came from an adult man with Graves' hyperthyroidism. CDR3 nucleotides: TGCAGCGTTGAAGGTCCATCCGGGACAGCGCAAGAGACCCAGTACTTC. Protein: CSVEGPSGTAQETQYF.